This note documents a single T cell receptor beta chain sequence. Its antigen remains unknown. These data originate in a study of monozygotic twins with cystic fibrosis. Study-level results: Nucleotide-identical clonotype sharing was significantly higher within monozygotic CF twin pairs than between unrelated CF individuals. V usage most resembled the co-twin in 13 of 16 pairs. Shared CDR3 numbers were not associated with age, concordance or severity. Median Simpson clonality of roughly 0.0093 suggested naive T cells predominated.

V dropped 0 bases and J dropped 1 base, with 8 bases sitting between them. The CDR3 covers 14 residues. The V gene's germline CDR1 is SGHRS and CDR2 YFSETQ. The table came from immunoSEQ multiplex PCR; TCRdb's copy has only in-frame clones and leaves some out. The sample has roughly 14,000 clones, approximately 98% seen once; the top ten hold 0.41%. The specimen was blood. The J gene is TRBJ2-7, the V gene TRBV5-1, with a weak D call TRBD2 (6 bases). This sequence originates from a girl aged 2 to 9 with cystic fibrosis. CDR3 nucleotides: TGCGCCAGCAGCTTGGAGGGACTTTCCTACGAGCAGTACTTC. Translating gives CASSLEGLSYEQYF.